This TCR beta chain was documented in a study of blood T cell repertoires in COVID-19. As originally analysed: Nucleated cell counts were estimated from reference gene primer amplification. Generated by immunoSEQ multiplex PCR, the TCRdb table keeps only in-frame clones and is missing some. V, J and clone size were drawn from that table, and D and trimming were deduced from the DNA. Of around 260,000 clones listed, about 88% were seen once; the top ten hold roughly 4%. In terms of age and location, participants ranged from roughly 18 to 90 years and lived in under 30 US areas. Participants' own reports of clinical history determined their cohort assignment. V dropped 3 bases and J dropped 4 bases, with 15 bases sitting between them. Germline V gene data show CDR1 as LNHDA and CDR2 as SQIVND (reference sequence). The CDR3 totals 16 residues.

The receptor was derived from a man aged 25-40 years with acute COVID-19. The chain joins TRBV19 to TRBJ1-4, with a possible D match to TRBD1 (5 bases). The sample consisted of PBMCs or T cells enriched from blood (not recorded which). CDR3: CASSMVVGALNEKLFF. The CDR3, as DNA: TGTGCCAGTAGTATGGTTGTAGGGGCCCTTAATGAAAAACTGTTTTTT. The full variable domain, in which reference TRBV19 and TRBJ1-4 provide the parts outside the CDR3, is DGGITQSPKYLFRKEGQNVTLSCEQNLNHDAMYWYRQDPGQGLRLIYYSQIVNDFQKGDIAEGYSVSREKKESFPLTVTSAQKNPTAFYLCASSMVVGALNEKLFFGSGTQLSVL.